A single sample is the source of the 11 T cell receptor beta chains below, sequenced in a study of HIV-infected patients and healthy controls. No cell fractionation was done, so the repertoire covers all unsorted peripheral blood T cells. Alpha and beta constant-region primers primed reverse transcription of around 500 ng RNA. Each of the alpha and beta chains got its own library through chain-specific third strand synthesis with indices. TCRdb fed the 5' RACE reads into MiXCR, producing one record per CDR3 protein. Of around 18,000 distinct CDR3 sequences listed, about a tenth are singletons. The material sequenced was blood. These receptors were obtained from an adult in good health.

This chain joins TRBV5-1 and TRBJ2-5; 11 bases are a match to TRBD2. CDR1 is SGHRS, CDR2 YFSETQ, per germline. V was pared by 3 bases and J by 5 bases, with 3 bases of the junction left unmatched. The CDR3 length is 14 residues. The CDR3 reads CASSSLAGDETQYF. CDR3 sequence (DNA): TGCGCCAGCAGCTCACTAGCGGGAGACGAGACCCAGTACTTC.

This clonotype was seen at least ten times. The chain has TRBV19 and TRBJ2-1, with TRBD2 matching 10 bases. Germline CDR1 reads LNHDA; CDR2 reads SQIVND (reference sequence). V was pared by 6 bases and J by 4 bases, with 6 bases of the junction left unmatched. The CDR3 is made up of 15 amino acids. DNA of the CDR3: TGTGCCAGTAGCCTTCTAGCGGGAGAGTACAATGAGCAGTTCTTC. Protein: CASSLLAGEYNEQFF.

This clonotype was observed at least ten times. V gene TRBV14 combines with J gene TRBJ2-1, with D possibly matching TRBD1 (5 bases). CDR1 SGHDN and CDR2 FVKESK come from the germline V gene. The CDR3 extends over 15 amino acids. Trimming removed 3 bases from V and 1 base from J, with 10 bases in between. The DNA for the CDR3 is TGTGCCAGCAGCCAGAAACAGGCTTCCTACAATGAGCAGTTCTTC. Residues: CASSQKQASYNEQFF. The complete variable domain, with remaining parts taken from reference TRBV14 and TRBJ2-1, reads EAGVTQFPSHSVIEKGQTVTLRCDPISGHDNLYWYRRVMGKEIKFLLHFVKESKQDESGMPNNRFLAERTGGTYSTLKVQPAELEDSGVYFCASSQKQASYNEQFFGPGTRLTVL.

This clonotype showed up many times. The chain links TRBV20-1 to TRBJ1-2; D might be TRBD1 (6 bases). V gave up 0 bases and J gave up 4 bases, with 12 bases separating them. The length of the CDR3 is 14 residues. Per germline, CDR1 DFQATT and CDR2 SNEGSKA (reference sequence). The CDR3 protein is CSARDSRGGYGYTF. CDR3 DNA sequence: TGCAGTGCTAGAGATTCCAGGGGCGGCTATGGCTACACCTTC.

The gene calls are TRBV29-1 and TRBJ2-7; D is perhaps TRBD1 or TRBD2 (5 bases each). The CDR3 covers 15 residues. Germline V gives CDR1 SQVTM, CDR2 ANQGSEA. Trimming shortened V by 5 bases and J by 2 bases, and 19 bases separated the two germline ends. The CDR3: CSVSPTGRNTYEQYF. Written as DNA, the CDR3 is TGCAGCGTTTCACCGACGGGACGGAACACCTACGAGCAGTACTTC.

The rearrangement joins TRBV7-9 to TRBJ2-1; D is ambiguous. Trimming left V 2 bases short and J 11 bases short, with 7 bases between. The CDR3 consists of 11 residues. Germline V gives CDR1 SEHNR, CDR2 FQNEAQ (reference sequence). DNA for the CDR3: TGTGCCAGCAGCTTACCCGACAAGCAGTTCTTC. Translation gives CASSLPDKQFF.

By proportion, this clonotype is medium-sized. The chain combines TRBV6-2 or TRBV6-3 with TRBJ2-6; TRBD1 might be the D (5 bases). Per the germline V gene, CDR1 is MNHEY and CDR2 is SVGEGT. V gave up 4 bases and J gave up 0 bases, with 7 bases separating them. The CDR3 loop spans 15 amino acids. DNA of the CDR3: TGTGCCAGCAGTTCGGACATCTCTGGGGCCAACGTCCTGACTTTC. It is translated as CASSSDISGANVLTF.

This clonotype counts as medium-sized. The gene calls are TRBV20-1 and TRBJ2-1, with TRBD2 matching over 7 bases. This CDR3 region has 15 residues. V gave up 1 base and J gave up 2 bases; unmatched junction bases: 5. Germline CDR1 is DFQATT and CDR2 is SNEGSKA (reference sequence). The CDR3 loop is CSARAASGAYNEQFF. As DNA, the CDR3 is TGCAGTGCTAGAGCCGCTAGCGGAGCCTACAATGAGCAGTTCTTC.

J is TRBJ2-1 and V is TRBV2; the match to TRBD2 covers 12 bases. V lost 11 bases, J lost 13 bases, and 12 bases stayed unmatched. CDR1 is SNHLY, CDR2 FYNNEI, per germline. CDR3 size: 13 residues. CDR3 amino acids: CAGQTSGRAPQFF. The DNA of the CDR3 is TGTGCCGGACAGACTAGCGGGAGAGCCCCCCAGTTCTTC. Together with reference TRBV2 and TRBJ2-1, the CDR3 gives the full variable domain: EPEVTQTPSHQVTQMGQEVILRCVPISNHLYFYWYRQILGQKVEFLVSFYNNEISEKSEIFDDQFSVERPDGSNFTLKIRSTKLEDSAMYFCAGQTSGRAPQFFGPGTRLTVL.

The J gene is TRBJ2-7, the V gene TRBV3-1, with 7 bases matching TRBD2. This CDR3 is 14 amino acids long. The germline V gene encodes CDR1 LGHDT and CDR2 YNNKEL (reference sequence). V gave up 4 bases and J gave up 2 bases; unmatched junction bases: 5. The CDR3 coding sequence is TGTGCCAGCAGCCCGGGGGAGGGGCCCTACGAGCAGTACTTC. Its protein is CASSPGEGPYEQYF.

The CDR3 here is CASSVGTGVEKLFF. The DNA for the CDR3 is TGTGCCAGCAGCGTCGGGACAGGGGTTGAAAAACTGTTTTTT. The chain has TRBV9 and TRBJ1-4, with 10 bases matching TRBD1. V shed 2 bases and J 7 bases; nucleotides not matched to a gene: 2. There are 14 residues in the CDR3. Germline CDR1 is SGDLS and CDR2 is YYNGEE.